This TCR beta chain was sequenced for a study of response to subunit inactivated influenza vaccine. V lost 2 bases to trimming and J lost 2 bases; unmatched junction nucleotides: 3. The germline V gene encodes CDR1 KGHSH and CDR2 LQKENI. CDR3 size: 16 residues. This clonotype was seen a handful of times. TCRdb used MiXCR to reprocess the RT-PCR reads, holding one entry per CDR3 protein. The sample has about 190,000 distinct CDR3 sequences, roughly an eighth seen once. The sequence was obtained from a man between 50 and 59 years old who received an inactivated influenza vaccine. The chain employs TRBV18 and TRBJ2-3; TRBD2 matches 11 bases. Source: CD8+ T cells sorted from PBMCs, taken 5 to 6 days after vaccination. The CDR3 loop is CASSPGTSGTTDTQYF. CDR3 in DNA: TGTGCCAGCTCACCAGGGACTAGCGGCACCACAGATACGCAGTATTTT.